This passage covers 9 T cell receptor beta chains from one sample sequenced in a study of T cell responses to AZD1222 COVID-19 vaccine. The data were produced by immunoSEQ multiplex PCR, yet TCRdb's version contains in-frame clones alone and is incomplete. The sample records fewer than 35,000 clones, roughly nine tenths being singletons. This material consisted of peripheral blood, taken on day 0 of AZD1222 vaccination. Receptors were obtained from an adult in good health.

The chain recombines TRBV4-3 with TRBJ1-2; a weak D match, TRBD1 (5 bases). Trimming pared 3 bases from V and 4 bases from J, leaving 27 bases between. The germline gives CDR1 LGHNA, CDR2 YSLEER. The CDR3 is 19 amino acids. The CDR3, as DNA: TGCGCCAGCAGCCACCTATACCGGGGACGGTCGTTCTGGTGCTATGGCTACACCTTC. Translating gives CASSHLYRGRSFWCYGYTF.

The chain employs TRBV10-2 and TRBJ2-3, with 10 bases identical to TRBD2. The CDR3 spans 18 residues. The germline gives CDR1 WSHSY, CDR2 SAAADI. V was clipped by 5 bases and J by 0 bases; unmatched bases: 11. CDR3 amino acids: CASSQTGSGGPSTDTQYF. The CDR3, as DNA: TGCGCCAGCAGTCAGACTGGTAGCGGGGGGCCTAGCACAGATACGCAGTATTTT.

The CDR3 bases are TGTGCCAGCACCCCAGGTTATGAGCCGAACACTGAAGCTTTCTTT. Its protein is CASTPGYEPNTEAFF. This rearrangement joins TRBV9 to TRBJ1-1; D is unclear. Germline values: CDR1 SGDLS, CDR2 YYNGEE. The CDR3 has 15 residues. V was pared by 6 bases and J by 1 base, with 16 bases between.

V usage is TRBV10-1 and J usage is TRBJ2-1; D is perhaps TRBD2 (6 bases). CDR3 length: 15 amino acids. Germline V gene lookup returns CDR1 WNHNN and CDR2 SYGVQD (reference sequence). Deletions cut 2 bases from V and 1 base from J, with 9 bases between. DNA of the CDR3: TGCGCCAGCAGTGAGGAGAGCGGGTCCTACAATGAGCAGTTCTTC. Protein: CASSEESGSYNEQFF.

This chain links TRBV5-1 with TRBJ2-1; possibly TRBD1 for D (6 bases). Trimming cost V 0 bases and J 5 bases, with 9 bases left between them. Germline lookup yields CDR1 SGHRS and CDR2 YFSETQ. The CDR3 length is 14 residues. The CDR3 spells CASSLGTANNEQFF. As DNA, the CDR3 is TGCGCCAGCAGCTTGGGGACAGCCAACAATGAGCAGTTCTTC.

The chain is built from TRBV6-5 and TRBJ1-3; D might be TRBD1 (5 bases). Germline CDR1 is MNHEY and CDR2 is SVGAGI. Trimming pared 7 bases from V and 2 bases from J, leaving 15 bases between. The CDR3 has 15 amino acids. CDR3 DNA sequence: TGTGCCAGCACCGCGGGACGCCCGGCTGGAAACACCATATATTTT. As protein: CASTAGRPAGNTIYF.

The chain recombines TRBV5-1 with TRBJ1-2, with D unresolved. Germline assignment: CDR1 SGHRS and CDR2 YFSETQ. The CDR3 runs 15 residues. Deletions cut 1 base from V and 4 bases from J, with 14 bases between. For the CDR3, the DNA is TGCGCCAGCAGCTTGTTGGCAGGCGAGGCCTATGGCTACACCTTC. Encoded protein: CASSLLAGEAYGYTF.

The V gene is TRBV19, the J gene TRBJ1-6; no clear D. V lost 4 bases and J lost 11, with 12 bases in between. Germline-derived CDR1 and CDR2 are LNHDA and SQIVND (reference sequence). The CDR3 is 13 amino acids. The CDR3 region is CASSTPQRPPLHF. The CDR3 region has the DNA TGTGCCAGTAGTACGCCCCAAAGACCACCCCTCCACTTT.

The rearrangement links TRBV6-5 to TRBJ2-7; no reliable D call. The V gene lost 2 bases and the J gene lost 9 bases, with 17 bases spanning the gap. CDR3 length: 14 amino acids. The germline gives CDR1 MNHEY, CDR2 SVGAGI. Here the CDR3 DNA reads TGTGCCAGCAGTTACGATCTGGGATTAAGCGTGCAGTACTTC. Its translation: CASSYDLGLSVQYF.